This TCR beta chain was captured in a study of blood T cell repertoires in COVID-19. Study-level background: Samples representing acute and convalescent COVID-19 were sourced from the United States, Italy and Spain.

Germline V gene sequence: CDR1 MNHEY, CDR2 SVGAGI. V was trimmed by 0 bases and J by 4 bases, leaving 6 bases between them. The CDR3 consists of 13 residues. As processed by the authors: Amplification of reference gene primers provided the estimated nucleated cell counts. Using immunoSEQ multiplex PCR, the repertoire was profiled, and TCRdb retains in-frame clones only, with some absent. V and J calls and clone size follow that table, whereas D and trimming were derived from the DNA. This sample has tens of thousands of clones, with around 91% found just once. The specimen was peripheral blood. This TCR was sampled from a woman between 55 and 75 years old with COVID-19, enrolled during active disease. The chain is built from TRBV6-5 and TRBJ1-2; D remains unclear. The DNA for the CDR3 is TGTGCCAGCAGTTACTCGGGCACCTATGGCTACACCTTC. This codes for CASSYSGTYGYTF.